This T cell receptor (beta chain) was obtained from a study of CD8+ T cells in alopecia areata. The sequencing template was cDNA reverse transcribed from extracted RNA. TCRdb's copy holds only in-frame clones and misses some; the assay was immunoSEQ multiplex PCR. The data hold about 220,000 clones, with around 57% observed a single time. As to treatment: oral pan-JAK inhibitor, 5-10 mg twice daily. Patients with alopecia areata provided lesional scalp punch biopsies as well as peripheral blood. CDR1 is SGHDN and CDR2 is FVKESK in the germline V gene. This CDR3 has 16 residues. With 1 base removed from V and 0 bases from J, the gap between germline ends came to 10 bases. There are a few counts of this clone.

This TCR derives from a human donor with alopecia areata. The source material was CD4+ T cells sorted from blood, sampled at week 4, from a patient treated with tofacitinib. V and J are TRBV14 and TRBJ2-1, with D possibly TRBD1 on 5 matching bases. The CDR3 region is CASSQVVGVSYNEQFF. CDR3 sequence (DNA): TGTGCCAGCAGCCAAGTCGTAGGGGTCTCCTACAATGAGCAGTTCTTC.